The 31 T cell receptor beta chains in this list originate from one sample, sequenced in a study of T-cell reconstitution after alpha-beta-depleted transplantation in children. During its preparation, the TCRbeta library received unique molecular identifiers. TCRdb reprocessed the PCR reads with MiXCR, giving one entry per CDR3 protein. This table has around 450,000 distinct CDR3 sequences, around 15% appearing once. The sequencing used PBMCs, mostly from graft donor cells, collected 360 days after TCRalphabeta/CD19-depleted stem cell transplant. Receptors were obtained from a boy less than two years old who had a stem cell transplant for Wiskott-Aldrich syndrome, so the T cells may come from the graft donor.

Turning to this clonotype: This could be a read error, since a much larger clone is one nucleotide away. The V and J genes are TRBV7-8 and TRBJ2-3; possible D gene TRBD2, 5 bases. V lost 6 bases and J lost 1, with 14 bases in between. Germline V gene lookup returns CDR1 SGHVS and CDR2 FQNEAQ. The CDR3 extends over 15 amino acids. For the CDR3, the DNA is TGTGCCAGCAGTTCCCACTGGCGGGGCACAGATACGCAGTATTTT. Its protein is CASSSHWRGTDTQYF.

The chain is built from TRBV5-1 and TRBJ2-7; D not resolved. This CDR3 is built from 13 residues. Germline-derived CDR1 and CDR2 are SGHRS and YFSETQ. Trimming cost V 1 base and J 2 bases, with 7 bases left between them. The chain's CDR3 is CASSLYRTYEQYF. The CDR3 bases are TGCGCCAGCAGCTTGTACAGAACCTACGAGCAGTACTTC.

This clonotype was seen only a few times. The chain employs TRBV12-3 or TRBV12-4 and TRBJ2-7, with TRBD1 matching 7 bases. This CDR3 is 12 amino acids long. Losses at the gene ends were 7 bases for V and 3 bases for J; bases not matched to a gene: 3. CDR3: CASTYRGYEQYF. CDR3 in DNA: TGTGCCAGCACTTACAGGGGCTACGAGCAGTACTTC.

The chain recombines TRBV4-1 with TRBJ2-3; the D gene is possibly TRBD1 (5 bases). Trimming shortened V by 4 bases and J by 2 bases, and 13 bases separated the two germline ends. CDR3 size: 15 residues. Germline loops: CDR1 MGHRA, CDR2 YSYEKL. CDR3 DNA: TGCGCCAGCAGCCCGCGACAGCCTATCACAGATACGCAGTATTTT. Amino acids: CASSPRQPITDTQYF.

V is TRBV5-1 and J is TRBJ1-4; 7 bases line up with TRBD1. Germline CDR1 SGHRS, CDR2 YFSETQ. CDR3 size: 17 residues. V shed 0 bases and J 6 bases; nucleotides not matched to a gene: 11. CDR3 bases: TGCGCCAGCAGCTTGGGCGTTATAGCGGGGACAGATGAAAAACTGTTTTTT. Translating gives CASSLGVIAGTDEKLFF.

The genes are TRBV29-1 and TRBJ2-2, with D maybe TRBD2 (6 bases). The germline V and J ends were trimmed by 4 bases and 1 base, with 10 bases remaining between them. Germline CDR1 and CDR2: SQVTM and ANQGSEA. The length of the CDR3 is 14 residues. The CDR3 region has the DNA TGCAGCGTTGGACTAGGGATGAACACCGGGGAGCTGTTTTTT. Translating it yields CSVGLGMNTGELFF.

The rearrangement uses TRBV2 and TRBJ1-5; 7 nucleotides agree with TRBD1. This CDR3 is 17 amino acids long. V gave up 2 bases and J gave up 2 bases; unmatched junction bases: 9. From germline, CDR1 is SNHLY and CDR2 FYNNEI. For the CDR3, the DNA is TGTGCCAGCAGTGAACTCCGAGGGGGCAACGGCAATCAGCCCCAGCATTTT. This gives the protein CASSELRGGNGNQPQHF.

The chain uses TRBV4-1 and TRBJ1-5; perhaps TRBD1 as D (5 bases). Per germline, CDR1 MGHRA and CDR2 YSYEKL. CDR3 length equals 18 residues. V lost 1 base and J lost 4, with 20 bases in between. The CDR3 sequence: CASSQVGNPGPRNQPQHF. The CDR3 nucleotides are TGCGCCAGCAGCCAAGTGGGTAACCCGGGACCGAGGAATCAGCCCCAGCATTTT.

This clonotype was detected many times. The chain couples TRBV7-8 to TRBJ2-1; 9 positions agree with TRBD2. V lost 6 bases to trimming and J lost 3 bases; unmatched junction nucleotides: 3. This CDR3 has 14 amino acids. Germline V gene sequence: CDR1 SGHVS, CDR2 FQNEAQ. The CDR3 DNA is TGTGCCAGCAGGGCTAGCGGGGTCTACAATGAGCAGTTCTTC. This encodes CASRASGVYNEQFF. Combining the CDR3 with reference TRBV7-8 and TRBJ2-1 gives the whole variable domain GAGVSQSPRYKVAKRGQDVALRCDPISGHVSLFWYQQALGQGPEFLTYFQNEAQLDKSGLPSDRFFAERPEGSVSTLKIQRTQQEDSAVYLCASRASGVYNEQFFGPGTRLTVL.

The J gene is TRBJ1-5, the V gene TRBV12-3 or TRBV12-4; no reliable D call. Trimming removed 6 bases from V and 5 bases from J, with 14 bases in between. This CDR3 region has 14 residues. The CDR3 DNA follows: TGTGCCAGCAGCCCCGCTAGGCGAGATCAGCCCCAGCATTTT. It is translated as CASSPARRDQPQHF.

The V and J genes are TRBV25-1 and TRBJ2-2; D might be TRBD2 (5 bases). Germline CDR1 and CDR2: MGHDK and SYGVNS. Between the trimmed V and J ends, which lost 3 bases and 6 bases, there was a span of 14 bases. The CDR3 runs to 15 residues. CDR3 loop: CASSDFGLAAGELFF. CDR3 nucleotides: TGTGCCAGCAGTGATTTCGGGCTAGCTGCCGGGGAGCTGTTTTTT.

The CDR3 sequence: CASSQRGRPPYGYTF. In nucleotides, the CDR3 is TGTGCCAGCAGCCAAAGGGGACGCCCACCCTATGGCTACACCTTC. V is TRBV3-1 and J is TRBJ1-2, with a possible D match to TRBD1 (5 bases). The CDR3 contains 15 residues. The V gene's germline CDR1 is LGHDT and CDR2 YNNKEL (reference sequence). V shed 2 bases and J shed 4 bases, with 14 bases lying between them.

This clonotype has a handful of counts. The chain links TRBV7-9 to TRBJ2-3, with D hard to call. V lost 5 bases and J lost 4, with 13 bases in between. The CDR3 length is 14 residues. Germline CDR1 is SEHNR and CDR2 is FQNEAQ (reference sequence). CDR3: CASSRVQPSDTQYF. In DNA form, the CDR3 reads TGTGCCAGCAGCAGGGTTCAACCTTCAGATACGCAGTATTTT.

DNA for the CDR3: TGTGCCACCAGTGATTTCGCCTTGGGCTCGGACACCGGGGAGCTGTTTTTT. It translates to CATSDFALGSDTGELFF. The chain employs TRBV24-1 and TRBJ2-2; D call uncertain. CDR1 is KGHDR and CDR2 is SFDVKD in the germline V gene. V was clipped by 1 base and J by 3 bases, with 14 bases between them. This CDR3 has 17 amino acids.

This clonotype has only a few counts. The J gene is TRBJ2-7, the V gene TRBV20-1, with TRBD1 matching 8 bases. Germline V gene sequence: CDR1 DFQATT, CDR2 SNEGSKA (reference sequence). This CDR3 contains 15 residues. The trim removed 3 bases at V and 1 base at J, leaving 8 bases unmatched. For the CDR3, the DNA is TGCAGTGCTAGTTACTGGGACAGGTCATCCTACGAGCAGTACTTC. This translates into CSASYWDRSSYEQYF.

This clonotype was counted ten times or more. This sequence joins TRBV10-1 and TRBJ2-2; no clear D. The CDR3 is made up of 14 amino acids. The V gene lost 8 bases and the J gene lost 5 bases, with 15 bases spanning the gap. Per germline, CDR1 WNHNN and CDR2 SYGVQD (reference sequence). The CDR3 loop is CASPELVETGELFF. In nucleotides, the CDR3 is TGCGCCAGCCCAGAACTCGTGGAGACCGGGGAGCTGTTTTTT.

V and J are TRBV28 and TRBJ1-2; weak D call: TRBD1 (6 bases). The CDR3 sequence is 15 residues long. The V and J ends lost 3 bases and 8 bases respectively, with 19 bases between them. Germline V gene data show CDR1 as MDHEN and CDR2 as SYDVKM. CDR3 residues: CASSLFLTGRLGYTF. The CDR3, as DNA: TGTGCCAGCAGTTTGTTCCTTACAGGGAGGTTAGGCTACACCTTC.

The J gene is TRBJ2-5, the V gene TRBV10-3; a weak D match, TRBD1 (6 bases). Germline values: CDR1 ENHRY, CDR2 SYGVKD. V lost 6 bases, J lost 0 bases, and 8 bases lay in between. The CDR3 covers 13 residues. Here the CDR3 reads CAISQGYQETQYF. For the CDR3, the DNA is TGTGCCATCAGCCAGGGGTACCAAGAGACCCAGTACTTC.

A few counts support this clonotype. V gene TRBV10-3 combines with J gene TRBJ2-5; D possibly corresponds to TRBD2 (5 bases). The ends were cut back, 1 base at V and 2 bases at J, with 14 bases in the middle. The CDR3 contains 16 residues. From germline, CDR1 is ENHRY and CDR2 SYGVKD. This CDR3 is CAISEFDKRLQETQYF. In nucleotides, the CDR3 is TGTGCCATCAGTGAGTTCGATAAGCGGTTACAAGAGACCCAGTACTTC.

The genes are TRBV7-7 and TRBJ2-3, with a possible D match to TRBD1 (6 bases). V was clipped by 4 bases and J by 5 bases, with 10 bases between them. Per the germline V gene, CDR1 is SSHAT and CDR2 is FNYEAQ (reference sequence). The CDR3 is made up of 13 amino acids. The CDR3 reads CASSSSGVDTQYF. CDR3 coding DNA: TGTGCCAGCAGCTCATCAGGGGTAGATACGCAGTATTTT.

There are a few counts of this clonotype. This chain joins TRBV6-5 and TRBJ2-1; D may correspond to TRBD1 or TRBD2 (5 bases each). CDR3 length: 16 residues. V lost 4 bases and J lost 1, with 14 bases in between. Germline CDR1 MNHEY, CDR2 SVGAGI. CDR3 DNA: TGTGCCAGCAGTTTTCAGCGGAAGGGGTCCTACAATGAGCAGTTCTTC. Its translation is CASSFQRKGSYNEQFF.

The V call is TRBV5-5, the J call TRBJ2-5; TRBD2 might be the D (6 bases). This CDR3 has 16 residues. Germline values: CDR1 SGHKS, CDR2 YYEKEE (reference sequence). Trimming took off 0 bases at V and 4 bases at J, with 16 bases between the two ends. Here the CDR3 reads CASSLGSGRERETQYF. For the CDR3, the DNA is TGTGCCAGCAGCTTGGGTAGCGGTAGGGAGCGAGAGACCCAGTACTTC.

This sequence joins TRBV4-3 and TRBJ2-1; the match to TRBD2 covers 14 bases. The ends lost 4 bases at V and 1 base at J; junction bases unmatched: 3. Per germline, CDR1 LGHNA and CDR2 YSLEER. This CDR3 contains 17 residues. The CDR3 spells CASSRGLAGVSYNEQFF. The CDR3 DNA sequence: TGCGCCAGCAGCCGGGGACTAGCGGGGGTATCCTACAATGAGCAGTTCTTC.

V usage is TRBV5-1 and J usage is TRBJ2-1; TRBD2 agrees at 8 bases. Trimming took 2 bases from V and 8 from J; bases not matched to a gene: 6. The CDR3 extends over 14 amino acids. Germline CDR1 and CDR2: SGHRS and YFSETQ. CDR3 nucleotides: TGCGCCAGCAGCTTAGCTAGCGGGCCCTATGAGCAGTTCTTC. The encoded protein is CASSLASGPYEQFF.

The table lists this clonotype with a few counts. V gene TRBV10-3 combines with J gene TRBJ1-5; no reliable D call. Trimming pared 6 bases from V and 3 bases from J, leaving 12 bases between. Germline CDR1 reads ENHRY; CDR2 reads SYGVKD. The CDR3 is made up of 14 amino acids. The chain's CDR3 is CAISPDRSNQPQHF. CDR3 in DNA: TGTGCCATCAGCCCCGACCGCTCCAATCAGCCCCAGCATTTT.

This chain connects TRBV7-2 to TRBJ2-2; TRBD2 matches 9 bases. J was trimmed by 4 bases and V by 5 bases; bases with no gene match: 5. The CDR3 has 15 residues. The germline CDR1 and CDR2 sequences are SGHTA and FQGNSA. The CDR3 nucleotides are TGTGCCAGCAGCCTGAAACTAGCGGGCACCGGGGAGCTGTTTTTT. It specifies CASSLKLAGTGELFF.

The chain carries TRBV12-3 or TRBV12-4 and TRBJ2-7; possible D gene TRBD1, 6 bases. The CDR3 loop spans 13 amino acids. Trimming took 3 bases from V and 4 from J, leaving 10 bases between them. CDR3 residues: CASSFQQGYEQYF. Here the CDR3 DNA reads TGTGCCAGCAGTTTCCAACAGGGATACGAGCAGTACTTC.

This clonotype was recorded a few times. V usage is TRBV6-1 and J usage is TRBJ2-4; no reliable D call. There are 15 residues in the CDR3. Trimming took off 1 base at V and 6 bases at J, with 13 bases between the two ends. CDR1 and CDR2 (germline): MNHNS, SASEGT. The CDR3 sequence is CASSEGLGNSNIQYF. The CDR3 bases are TGTGCCAGCAGTGAAGGTTTAGGCAACTCAAACATTCAGTACTTC.

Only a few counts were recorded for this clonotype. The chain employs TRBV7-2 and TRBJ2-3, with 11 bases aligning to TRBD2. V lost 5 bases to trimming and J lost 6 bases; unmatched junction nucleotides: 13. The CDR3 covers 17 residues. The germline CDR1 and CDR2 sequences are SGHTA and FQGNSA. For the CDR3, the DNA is TGTGCCAGCAGCAGAACAATAGCGGGAGGGCCTTTTGATACGCAGTATTTT. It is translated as CASSRTIAGGPFDTQYF.

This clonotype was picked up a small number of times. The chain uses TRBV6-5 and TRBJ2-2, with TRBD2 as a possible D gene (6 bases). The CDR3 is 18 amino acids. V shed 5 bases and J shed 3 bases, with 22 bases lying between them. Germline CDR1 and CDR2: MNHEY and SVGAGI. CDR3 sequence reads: CASSNREPPAGYTGELFF. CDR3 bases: TGTGCCAGCAGTAACCGGGAACCCCCAGCGGGCTACACCGGGGAGCTGTTTTTT.

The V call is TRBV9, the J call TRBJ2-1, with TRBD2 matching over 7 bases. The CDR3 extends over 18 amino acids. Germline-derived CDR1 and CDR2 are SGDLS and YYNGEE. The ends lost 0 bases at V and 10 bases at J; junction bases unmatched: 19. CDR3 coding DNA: TGTGCCAGCAGCGTAGCGGACGAGTGGTGGGAGGGCAGACGAGAGCAGTTCTTC. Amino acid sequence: CASSVADEWWEGRREQFF.